Sequencing of this T cell receptor beta chain was carried out in a study of graft-versus-host responses after intestinal transplantation. Study-wide context: Recipients across the board were started on anti-thymocyte globulin induction, then kept on tacrolimus and steroids for two to four years.

The data were produced by immunoSEQ multiplex PCR, yet TCRdb's version contains in-frame clones alone and is incomplete. Of about 120,000 clones in the sample, 90% to 95% were seen once. Study results and limitations: Some GvH clones were seen earlier in gut or blood, suggesting intestinal origin. The highest levels of circulating GvH clones went along with early declines in HvG clones after transplant. Allografts of patients with graft-donor T cell macrochimerism showed high graft-versus-host to host-versus-graft clone ratios.

On this clone itself: What it binds is not known.

The CDR3 totals 16 residues. Trimming took off 4 bases at V and 5 bases at J, with 20 bases between the two ends. Per the germline V gene, CDR1 is SEHNR and CDR2 is FQNEAQ (reference sequence). Sequencing was performed on unstimulated CD8+ T cells sorted from spleen or lymph node cells, taken before intestinal transplant. The J gene is TRBJ2-5, the V gene TRBV7-9, with D possibly being TRBD1 (6 bases). The receptor's source is a human donor who received an intestinal transplant. CDR3 DNA sequence: TGTGCCAGCAGCTACCCCGGGACACCCAAGGCGGAGACCCAGTACTTC. It specifies CASSYPGTPKAETQYF.